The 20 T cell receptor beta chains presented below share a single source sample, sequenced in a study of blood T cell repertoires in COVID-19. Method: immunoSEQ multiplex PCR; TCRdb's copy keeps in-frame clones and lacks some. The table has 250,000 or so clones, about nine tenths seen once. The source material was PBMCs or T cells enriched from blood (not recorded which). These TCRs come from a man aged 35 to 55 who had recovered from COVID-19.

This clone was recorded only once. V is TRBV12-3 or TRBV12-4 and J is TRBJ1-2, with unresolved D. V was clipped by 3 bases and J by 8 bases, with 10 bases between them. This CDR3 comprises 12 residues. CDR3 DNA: TGTGCCAGCAGTTTTGAGGGTTCAGGCTACACCTTC. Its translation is CASSFEGSGYTF.

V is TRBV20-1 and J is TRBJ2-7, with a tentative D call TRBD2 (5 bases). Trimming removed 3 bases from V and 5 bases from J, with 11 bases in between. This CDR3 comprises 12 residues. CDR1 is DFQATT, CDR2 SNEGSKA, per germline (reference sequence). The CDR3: CSASSQRNEQYF. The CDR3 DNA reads TGCAGTGCTAGTTCCCAGCGGAACGAGCAGTACTTC.

CDR3 DNA sequence: TGTGCCAGCAGCTCCAGGACAGGGTGGAGCACTGAAGCTTTCTTT. The encoded protein is CASSSRTGWSTEAFF. The V and J genes are TRBV5-4 and TRBJ1-1; 8 nucleotides align to TRBD1. Germline assignment: CDR1 SGHNT and CDR2 YYREEE (reference sequence). The CDR3 is made up of 15 amino acids. The J segment lost 4 bases and the V segment lost 3 bases, leaving 8 bases of the junction unmatched. The full variable domain, rest sourced from reference TRBV5-4 and TRBJ1-1, is ETGVTQSPTHLIKTRGQQVTLRCSSQSGHNTVSWYQQALGQGPQFIFQYYREEENGRGNFPPRFSGLQFPNYSSELNVNALELDDSALYLCASSSRTGWSTEAFFGQGTRLTVV.

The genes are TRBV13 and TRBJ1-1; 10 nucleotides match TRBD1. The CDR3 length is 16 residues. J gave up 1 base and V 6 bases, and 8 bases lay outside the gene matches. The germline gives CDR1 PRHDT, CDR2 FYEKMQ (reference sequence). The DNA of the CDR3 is TGTGCCAGCAGTCTCTACCGGGACAGGGGGAACACTGAAGCTTTCTTT. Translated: CASSLYRDRGNTEAFF.

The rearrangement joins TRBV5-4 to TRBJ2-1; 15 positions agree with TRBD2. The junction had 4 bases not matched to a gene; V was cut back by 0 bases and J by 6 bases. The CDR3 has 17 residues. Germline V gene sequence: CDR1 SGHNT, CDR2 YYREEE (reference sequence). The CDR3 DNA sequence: TGTGCCAGCAGCTTGGTGGGACTAGCGGGGGGTCCCAATGAGCAGTTCTTC. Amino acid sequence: CASSLVGLAGGPNEQFF.

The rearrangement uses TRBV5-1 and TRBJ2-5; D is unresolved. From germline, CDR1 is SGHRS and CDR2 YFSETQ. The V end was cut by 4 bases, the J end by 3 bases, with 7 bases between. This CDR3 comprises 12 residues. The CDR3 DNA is TGCGCCAGCAGCCCCCAAAAAGAGACCCAGTACTTC. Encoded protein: CASSPQKETQYF.

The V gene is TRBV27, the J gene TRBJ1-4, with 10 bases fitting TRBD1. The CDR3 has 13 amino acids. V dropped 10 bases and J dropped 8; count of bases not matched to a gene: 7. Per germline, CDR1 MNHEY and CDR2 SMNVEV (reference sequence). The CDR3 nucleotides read TGTGCCACTTCGACAGGGGGCAGGGAAAAACTGTTTTTT. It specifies CATSTGGREKLFF.

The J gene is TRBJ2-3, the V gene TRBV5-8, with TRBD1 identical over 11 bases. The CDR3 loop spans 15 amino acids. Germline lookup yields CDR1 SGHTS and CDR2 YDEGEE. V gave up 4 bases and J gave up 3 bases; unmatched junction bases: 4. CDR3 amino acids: CASSPDRGQTDTQYF. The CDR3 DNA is TGTGCCAGCAGCCCGGACAGGGGGCAAACAGATACGCAGTATTTT.

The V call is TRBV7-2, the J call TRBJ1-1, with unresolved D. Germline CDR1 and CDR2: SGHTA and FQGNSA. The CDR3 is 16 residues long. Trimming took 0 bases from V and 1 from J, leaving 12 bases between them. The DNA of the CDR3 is TGTGCCAGCAGCTTAGCGGGAGGCGAGGGGAACACTGAAGCTTTCTTT. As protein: CASSLAGGEGNTEAFF.

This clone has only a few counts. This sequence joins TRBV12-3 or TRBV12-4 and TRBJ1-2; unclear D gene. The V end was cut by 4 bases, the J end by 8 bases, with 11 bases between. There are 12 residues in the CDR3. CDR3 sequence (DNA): TGTGCCAGCAGTTCAGTGGCCGAAGGCTACACCTTC. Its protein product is CASSSVAEGYTF.

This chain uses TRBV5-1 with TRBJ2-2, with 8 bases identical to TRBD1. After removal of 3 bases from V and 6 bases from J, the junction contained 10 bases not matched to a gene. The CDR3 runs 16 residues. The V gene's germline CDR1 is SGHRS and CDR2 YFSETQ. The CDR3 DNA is TGCGCCAGCAGCTCAAATGGACAGGGTCGGGCCGGGGAGCTGTTTTTT. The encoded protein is CASSSNGQGRAGELFF.

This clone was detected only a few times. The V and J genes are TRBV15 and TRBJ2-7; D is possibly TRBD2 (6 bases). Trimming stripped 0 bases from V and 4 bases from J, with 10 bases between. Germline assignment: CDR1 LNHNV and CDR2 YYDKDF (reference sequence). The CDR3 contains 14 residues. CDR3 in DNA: TGTGCCACCAGCAGAGATGGCGGGGTTTACGAGCAGTACTTC. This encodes CATSRDGGVYEQYF.

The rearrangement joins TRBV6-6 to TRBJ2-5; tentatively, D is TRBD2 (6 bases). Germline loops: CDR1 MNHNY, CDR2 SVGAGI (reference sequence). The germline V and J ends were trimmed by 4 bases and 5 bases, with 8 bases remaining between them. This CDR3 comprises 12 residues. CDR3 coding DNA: TGTGCCAGCAGTTGGGGACTGGAGACCCAGTACTTC. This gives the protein CASSWGLETQYF.

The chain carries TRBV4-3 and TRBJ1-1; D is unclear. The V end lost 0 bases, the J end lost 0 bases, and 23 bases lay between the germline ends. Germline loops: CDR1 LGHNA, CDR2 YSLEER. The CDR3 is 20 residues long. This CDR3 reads CASSQDLIVRTAFMNTEAFF. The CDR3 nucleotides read TGCGCCAGCAGCCAAGATCTAATTGTTCGGACTGCTTTCATGAACACTGAAGCTTTCTTT.

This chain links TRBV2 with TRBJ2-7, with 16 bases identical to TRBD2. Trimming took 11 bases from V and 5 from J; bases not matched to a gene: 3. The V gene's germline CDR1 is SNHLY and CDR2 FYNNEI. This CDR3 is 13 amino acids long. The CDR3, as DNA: TGTGCCTCCGGGACTAGCGGGGGGGACGAGCAGTACTTC. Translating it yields CASGTSGGDEQYF. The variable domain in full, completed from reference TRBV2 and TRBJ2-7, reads EPEVTQTPSHQVTQMGQEVILRCVPISNHLYFYWYRQILGQKVEFLVSFYNNEISEKSEIFDDQFSVERPDGSNFTLKIRSTKLEDSAMYFCASGTSGGDEQYFGPGTRLTVT.

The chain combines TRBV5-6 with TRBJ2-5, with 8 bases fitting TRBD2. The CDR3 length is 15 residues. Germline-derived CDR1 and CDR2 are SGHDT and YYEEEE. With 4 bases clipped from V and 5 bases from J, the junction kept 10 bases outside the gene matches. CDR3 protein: CASSPIGGGRETQYF. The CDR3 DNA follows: TGTGCCAGCAGCCCCATCGGGGGCGGGAGGGAGACCCAGTACTTC.

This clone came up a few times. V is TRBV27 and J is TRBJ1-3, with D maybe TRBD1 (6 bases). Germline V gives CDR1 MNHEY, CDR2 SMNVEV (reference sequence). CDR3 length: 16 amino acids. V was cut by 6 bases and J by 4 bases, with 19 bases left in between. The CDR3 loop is CASSPRGHEGGNTIYF. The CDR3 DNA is TGTGCCAGCAGCCCGAGGGGACATGAGGGAGGAAACACCATATATTTT.

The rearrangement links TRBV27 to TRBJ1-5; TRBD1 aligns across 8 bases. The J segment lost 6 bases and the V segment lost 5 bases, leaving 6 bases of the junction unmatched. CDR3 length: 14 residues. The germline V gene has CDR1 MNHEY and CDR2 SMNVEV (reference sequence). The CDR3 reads CASSLDRGSQPQHF. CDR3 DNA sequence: TGTGCCAGCAGTCTCGACAGGGGAAGTCAGCCCCAGCATTTT.

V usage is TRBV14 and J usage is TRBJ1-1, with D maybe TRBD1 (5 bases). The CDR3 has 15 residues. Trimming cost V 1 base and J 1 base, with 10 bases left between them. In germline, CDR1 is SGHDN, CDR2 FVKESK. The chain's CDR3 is CASSQVGGTNTEAFF. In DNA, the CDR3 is TGTGCCAGCAGCCAAGTGGGGGGGACGAACACTGAAGCTTTCTTT.

The CDR3 sequence: CASSELENSNQPQHF. CDR3 bases: TGTGCCAGCAGTGAACTGGAGAATAGCAATCAGCCCCAGCATTTT. The genes are TRBV2 and TRBJ1-5; D is unresolved. The CDR3 loop spans 15 amino acids. Germline V gene lookup returns CDR1 SNHLY and CDR2 FYNNEI. The germline V and J ends were trimmed by 2 bases and 0 bases, with 8 bases remaining between them.